Shown below are 3 T cell receptor beta chains from a single sample sequenced in a study of blood T cells in healthy people across ages. A J-beta primer mix and a sample-barcoded 5' primer were used in a second PCR of about 7 to 11 cycles. TCRdb redid the calling of the 5' RACE reads with MiXCR, one entry per CDR3 protein. The sample holds about 670,000 distinct CDR3 sequences, approximately 40% seen once. The specimen sequenced was blood. The receptors originated from a man aged 80 or over in good health.

This chain links TRBV7-2 with TRBJ2-2; TRBD2 aligns across 16 bases. The V gene's germline CDR1 is SGHTA and CDR2 FQGNSA. The V segment lost 4 bases and the J segment 7 bases; nucleotides outside the gene matches: 9. This CDR3 spans 18 amino acids. The CDR3 loop is CASSSGTSGGAFHGELFF. The DNA of the CDR3 is TGTGCCAGCAGCTCCGGGACTAGCGGGGGGGCCTTTCACGGGGAGCTGTTTTTT.

This rearrangement joins TRBV5-1 to TRBJ2-2, with 9 bases lining up with TRBD1. Trimming at V came to 3 bases and at J to 2 bases, leaving 2 bases not matched to a gene. Germline V gives CDR1 SGHRS, CDR2 YFSETQ. This CDR3 comprises 15 residues. CDR3 protein: CASSWDRANTGELFF. CDR3 nucleotide sequence: TGCGCCAGCAGCTGGGACAGGGCCAACACCGGGGAGCTGTTTTTT.

In regard to this clonotype: A much larger clone lies one base from this, so it may be a read error. V is TRBV25-1 and J is TRBJ1-1; D unresolved. V shed 3 bases and J shed 6 bases, with 14 bases lying between them. The CDR3 runs to 14 residues. Looked up from germline, CDR1 is MGHDK and CDR2 is SYGVNS. CDR3 loop: CASSDAGESAEAFF. The CDR3 DNA reads as TGTGCCAGCAGTGATGCAGGAGAGAGCGCTGAAGCTTTCTTT.